The entry below describes one T cell receptor (beta chain). Its antigen remains unidentified. The CDR3 contains 15 residues. The V gene's germline CDR1 is KGHDR and CDR2 SFDVKD. Unmatched junction bases numbered 6, after V lost 6 bases and J lost 5 bases. This record belongs to a study of vaccination effects on CD4 cells after COVID-19. Antigen-specific CD4+ T cells were first expanded with viral peptide pools by the ViraFEST assay and only then sequenced. The culture ran for nine to eleven days, and then CD4+ T cells were isolated. Each vaccine recipient was nucleocapsid antibody negative and had no prior SARS-CoV-2 infection. Data came from immunoSEQ multiplex PCR; TCRdb stores just in-frame clones and leaves some out. The sample lists 71,000 or so clones, about 65% occurring once.

The chain combines TRBV24-1 with TRBJ2-3; TRBD2 matches 11 bases. The sequence derives from a human donor who received a COVID-19 vaccine. Sequenced material: CD4+ T cells from PBMCs cultured with HCoV-OC43 spike peptides, taken before COVID-19 vaccination. Subset denoted: HCoV-OC43 spike overlapping peptide pool stimulation. CDR3 in DNA: TGTGCCACCAGTCTTAGCGGGGGGGCCGGAGATACGCAGTATTTT. Protein: CATSLSGGAGDTQYF.